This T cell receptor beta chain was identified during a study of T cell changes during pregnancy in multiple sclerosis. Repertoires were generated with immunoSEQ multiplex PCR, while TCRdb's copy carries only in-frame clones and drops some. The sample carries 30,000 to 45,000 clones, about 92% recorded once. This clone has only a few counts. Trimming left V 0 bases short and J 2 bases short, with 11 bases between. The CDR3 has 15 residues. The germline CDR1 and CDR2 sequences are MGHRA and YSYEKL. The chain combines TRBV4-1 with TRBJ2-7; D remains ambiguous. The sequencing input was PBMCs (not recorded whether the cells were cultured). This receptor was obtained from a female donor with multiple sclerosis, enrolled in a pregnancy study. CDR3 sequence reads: CASSQEARDPYEQYF. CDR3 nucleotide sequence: TGCGCCAGCAGCCAAGAAGCAAGAGATCCCTACGAGCAGTACTTC.